One T cell receptor beta chain is described in this entry. With 3 bases clipped from V and 2 bases from J, the junction kept 4 bases outside the gene matches. CDR3 length: 15 residues. Germline V gene lookup returns CDR1 SGDLS and CDR2 YYNGEE. This sample was taken from a study of Graves' ophthalmopathy and Graves' hyperthyroidism. For repertoire sequencing, the TCR beta CDR3 regions were amplified from RNA transcripts. HTBI primers were used in a first-round RT-PCR, which preceded a second-round multiplex PCR. TCRdb passed the multiplex PCR reads through MiXCR, listing each CDR3 protein once. The sample consists of around 1,200,000 distinct CDR3 sequences, roughly two fifths of them appearing once. People with hyperthyroidism were aged 18 to 65 and newly diagnosed, under 2 months' duration.

The gene calls are TRBV9 and TRBJ2-7, with TRBD1 matching over 11 bases. This TCR was sampled from an adult man with Graves' hyperthyroidism. Sequences were obtained from peripheral blood or thyroid tissue (not recorded which). This CDR3 reads CASSGGDRGTYEQYF. The CDR3, as DNA: TGTGCCAGCAGCGGGGGGGACAGGGGGACCTACGAGCAGTACTTC.